This T cell receptor (beta chain) was sequenced for a study of T cell responses to AZD1222 COVID-19 vaccine. For this clone: The antigen remains undetermined.

General study points: Nearly half of unique spike-specific TCRs reportedly avoided B.1.351 and B.1.1.7 mutated regions. Sampling captured repertoires only after the peak T cell response. Clonal diversity was possibly underestimated, and the donors were mostly white British, with more females.

The method was immunoSEQ multiplex PCR; TCRdb's version includes in-frame clones alone and lacks a portion of them. The sample includes about 150,000 clones, around 86% of them seen just once. Germline values: CDR1 MGHRA, CDR2 YSYEKL. This CDR3 has 15 amino acids. V lost 1 base to trimming and J lost 7 bases; unmatched junction nucleotides: 5. The origin of this receptor is an adult in good health. This specimen was peripheral blood, taken on day 0 of MenACWY control vaccination. V gene TRBV4-1 combines with J gene TRBJ2-1, with 9 bases lining up with TRBD2. CDR3 residues: CASSQGLAGLNEQFF. The CDR3, as DNA: TGCGCCAGCAGCCAAGGTCTAGCGGGGCTGAATGAGCAGTTCTTC.